This T cell receptor (beta chain) was recorded in a study of T cell responses to AZD1222 COVID-19 vaccine. A note on this clone: Its cognate antigen is unknown.

TCRdb's copy holds only in-frame clones and misses some; the assay was immunoSEQ multiplex PCR. The data contain about 140,000 clones, 92% of them singletons. Findings of the study overall: Baseline seropositivity characterized only a handful of AZD1222 recipients. Two doses of AZD1222 preceded a rise in Spike-specific TCR breadth and depth. In a largely white British group with more females than males, clonal diversity was possibly underestimated. Of spike-specific TCRs, nearly half reportedly target regions left unmutated in variants.

The CDR3 has 17 amino acids. Germline V gene sequence: CDR1 LNHDA, CDR2 SQIVND (reference sequence). Trimming left V 7 bases short and J 4 bases short, with 22 bases between. The sample in question was peripheral blood, obtained 28 days after the second AZD1222 dose. The chain combines TRBV19 with TRBJ2-2, with D perhaps TRBD1 or TRBD2 (5 bases each). This receptor was identified in an adult who received the AZD1222 COVID-19 vaccine. The CDR3 sequence is CASTRSGSWGPTGELFF. DNA of the CDR3: TGTGCCAGTACCCGATCGGGGTCTTGGGGCCCCACCGGGGAGCTGTTTTTT.